This TCR beta chain originates from a study of identical twins. Broader study findings: Invariant MAIT and iNKT cells may have partly biased zero-insertion analyses. Out-of-frame alpha sequences shared between twins exhibited an excess of low generation probability. Insertions were reduced in abundant cord blood beta clonotypes but not in memory repertoires.

This clonotype was counted a few times. Antigen unknown. TCRdb called the 5' RACE reads again in MiXCR, with one record for every CDR3 protein. The sample has some 1,700,000 distinct CDR3 sequences; 25% to 35% are singletons. CDR1 is SGDLS, CDR2 YYNGEE, per germline. Trimming pared 1 base from V and 7 bases from J, leaving 10 bases between. The CDR3 contains 13 residues. The chain is built from TRBV9 and TRBJ2-3; maybe TRBD2 (6 bases). This clonotype was sampled from a newborn girl in good health. Sample: cord blood. CDR3 region: CASSVSGGNTQYF. The CDR3, as DNA: TGTGCCAGCAGCGTAAGTGGCGGGAATACGCAGTATTTT.